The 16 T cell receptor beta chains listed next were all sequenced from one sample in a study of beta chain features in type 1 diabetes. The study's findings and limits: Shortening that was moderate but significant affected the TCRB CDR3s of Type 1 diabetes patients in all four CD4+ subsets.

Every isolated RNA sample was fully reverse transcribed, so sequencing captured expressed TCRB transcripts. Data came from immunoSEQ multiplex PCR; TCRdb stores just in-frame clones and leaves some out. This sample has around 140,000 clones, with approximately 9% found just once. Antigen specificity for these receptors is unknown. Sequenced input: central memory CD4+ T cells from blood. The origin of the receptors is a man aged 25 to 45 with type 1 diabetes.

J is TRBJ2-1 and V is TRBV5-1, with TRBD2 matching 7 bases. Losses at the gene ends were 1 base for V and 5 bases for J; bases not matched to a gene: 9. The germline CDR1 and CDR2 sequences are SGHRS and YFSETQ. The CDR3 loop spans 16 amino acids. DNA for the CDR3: TGCGCCAGCAGCTTGCCCACTAGCGAGAGGCACAATGAGCAGTTCTTC. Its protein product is CASSLPTSERHNEQFF.

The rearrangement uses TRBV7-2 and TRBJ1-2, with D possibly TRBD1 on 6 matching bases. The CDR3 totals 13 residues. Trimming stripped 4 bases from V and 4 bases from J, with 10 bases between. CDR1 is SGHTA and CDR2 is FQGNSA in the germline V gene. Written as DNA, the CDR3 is TGTGCCAGCAGCTCTGGCAGGGGCTATGGCTACACCTTC. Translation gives CASSSGRGYGYTF.

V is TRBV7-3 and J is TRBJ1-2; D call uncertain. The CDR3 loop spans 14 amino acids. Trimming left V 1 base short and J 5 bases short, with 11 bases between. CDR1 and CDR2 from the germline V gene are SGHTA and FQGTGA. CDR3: CASSLSSGVYGYTF. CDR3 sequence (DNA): TGTGCCAGCAGCTTAAGTTCCGGGGTTTATGGCTACACCTTC.

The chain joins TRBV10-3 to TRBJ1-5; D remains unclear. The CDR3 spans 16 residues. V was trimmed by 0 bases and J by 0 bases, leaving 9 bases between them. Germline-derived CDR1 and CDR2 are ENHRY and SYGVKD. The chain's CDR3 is CAISESFSGSNQPQHF. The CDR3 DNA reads TGTGCCATCAGTGAGTCGTTCAGCGGTAGCAATCAGCCCCAGCATTTT.

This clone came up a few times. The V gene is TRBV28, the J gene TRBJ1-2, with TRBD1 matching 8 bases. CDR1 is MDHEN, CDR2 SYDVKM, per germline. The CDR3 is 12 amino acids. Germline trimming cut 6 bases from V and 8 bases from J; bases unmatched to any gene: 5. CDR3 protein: CASSSTGVGYTF. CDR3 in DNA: TGTGCCAGCAGCTCGACAGGGGTAGGCTACACCTTC.

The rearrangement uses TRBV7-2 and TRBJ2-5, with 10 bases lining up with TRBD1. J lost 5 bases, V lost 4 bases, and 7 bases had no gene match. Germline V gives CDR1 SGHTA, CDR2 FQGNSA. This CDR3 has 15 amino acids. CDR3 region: CASSSWRDRGETQYF. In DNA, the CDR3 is TGTGCCAGCAGCTCATGGCGGGACAGGGGTGAGACCCAGTACTTC.

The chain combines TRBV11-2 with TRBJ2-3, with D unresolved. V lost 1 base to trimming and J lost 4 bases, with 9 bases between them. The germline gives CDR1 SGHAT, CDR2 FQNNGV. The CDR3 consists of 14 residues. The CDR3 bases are TGTGCCAGCAGCTTAGTTCTAGGTGCAGATACGCAGTATTTT. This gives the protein CASSLVLGADTQYF.

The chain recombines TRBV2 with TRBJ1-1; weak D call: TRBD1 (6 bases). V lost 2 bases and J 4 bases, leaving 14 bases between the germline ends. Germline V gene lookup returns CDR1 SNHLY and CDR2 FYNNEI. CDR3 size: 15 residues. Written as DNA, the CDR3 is TGTGCCAGCAGTGAATTGGAACAGGGACGCACTGAAGCTTTCTTT. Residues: CASSELEQGRTEAFF.

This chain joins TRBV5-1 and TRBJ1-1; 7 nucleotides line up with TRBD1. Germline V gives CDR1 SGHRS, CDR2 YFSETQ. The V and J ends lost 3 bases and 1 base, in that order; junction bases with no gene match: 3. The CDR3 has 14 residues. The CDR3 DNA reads TGCGCCAGCAGCTCGACAGGGTGGAACACTGAAGCTTTCTTT. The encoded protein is CASSSTGWNTEAFF.

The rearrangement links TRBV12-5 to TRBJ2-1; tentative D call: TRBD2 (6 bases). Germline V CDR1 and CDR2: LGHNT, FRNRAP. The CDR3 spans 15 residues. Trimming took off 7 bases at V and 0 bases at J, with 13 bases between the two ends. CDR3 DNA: TGTGCTAGTGCCCGGGACTCTTACTCCTACAATGAGCAGTTCTTC. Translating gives CASARDSYSYNEQFF.

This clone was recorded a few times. The CDR3 loop reads CASSSDRVNSPLHF. CDR3 DNA sequence: TGTGCCAGCAGCTCGGACAGGGTGAATTCACCCCTCCACTTT. The chain joins TRBV5-4 to TRBJ1-6, with TRBD1 identical over 8 bases. V dropped 3 bases and J dropped 7; count of bases not matched to a gene: 3. Germline V gene data show CDR1 as SGHNT and CDR2 as YYREEE (reference sequence). This CDR3 spans 14 amino acids.

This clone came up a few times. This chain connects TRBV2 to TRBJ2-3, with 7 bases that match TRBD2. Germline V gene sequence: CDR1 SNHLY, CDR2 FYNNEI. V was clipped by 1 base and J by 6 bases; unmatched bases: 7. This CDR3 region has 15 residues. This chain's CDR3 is CASSEELALGDTQYF. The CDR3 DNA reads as TGTGCCAGCAGTGAAGAACTAGCGCTGGGTGATACGCAGTATTTT.

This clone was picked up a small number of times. The DNA of the CDR3 is TGCGCCAGCAGCCCTGCTTTCTCGGACATGGATTCACCCCTCCACTTT. It is translated as CASSPAFSDMDSPLHF. The chain employs TRBV4-3 and TRBJ1-6; perhaps TRBD1 as D (5 bases). This CDR3 comprises 16 residues. The V end lost 4 bases, the J end lost 8 bases, and 18 bases lay between the germline ends. Germline CDR1 LGHNA, CDR2 YSLEER.

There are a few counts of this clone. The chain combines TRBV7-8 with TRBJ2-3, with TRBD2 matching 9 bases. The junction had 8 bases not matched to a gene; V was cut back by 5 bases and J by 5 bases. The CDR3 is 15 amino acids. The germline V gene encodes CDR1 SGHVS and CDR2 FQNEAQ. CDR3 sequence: CASSPLSGGRDTQYF. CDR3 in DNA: TGTGCCAGCAGCCCTTTGAGCGGGGGGCGAGATACGCAGTATTTT.

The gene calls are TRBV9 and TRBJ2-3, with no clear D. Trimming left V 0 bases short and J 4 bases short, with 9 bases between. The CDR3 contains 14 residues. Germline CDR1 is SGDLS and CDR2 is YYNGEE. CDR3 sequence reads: CASSVEHRADTQYF. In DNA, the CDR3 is TGTGCCAGCAGCGTAGAGCACCGGGCAGATACGCAGTATTTT.

The CDR3 bases are TGTGCCAGCAGCTTAGATAGGGGCAGCTCCCAGCATTTT. Translation gives CASSLDRGSSQHF. The chain uses TRBV7-2 and TRBJ1-5; perhaps TRBD1 as D (5 bases). Germline CDR1 is SGHTA and CDR2 is FQGNSA. V lost 1 base and J 11 bases, leaving 12 bases between the germline ends. The CDR3 extends over 13 amino acids. The full variable domain, in which reference TRBV7-2 and TRBJ1-5 provide the parts outside the CDR3, is GAGVSQSPSNKVTEKGKDVELRCDPISGHTALYWYRQSLGQGLEFLIYFQGNSAPDKSGLPSDRFSAERTGGSVSTLTIQRTQQEDSAVYLCASSLDRGSSQHFGDGTRLSIL.